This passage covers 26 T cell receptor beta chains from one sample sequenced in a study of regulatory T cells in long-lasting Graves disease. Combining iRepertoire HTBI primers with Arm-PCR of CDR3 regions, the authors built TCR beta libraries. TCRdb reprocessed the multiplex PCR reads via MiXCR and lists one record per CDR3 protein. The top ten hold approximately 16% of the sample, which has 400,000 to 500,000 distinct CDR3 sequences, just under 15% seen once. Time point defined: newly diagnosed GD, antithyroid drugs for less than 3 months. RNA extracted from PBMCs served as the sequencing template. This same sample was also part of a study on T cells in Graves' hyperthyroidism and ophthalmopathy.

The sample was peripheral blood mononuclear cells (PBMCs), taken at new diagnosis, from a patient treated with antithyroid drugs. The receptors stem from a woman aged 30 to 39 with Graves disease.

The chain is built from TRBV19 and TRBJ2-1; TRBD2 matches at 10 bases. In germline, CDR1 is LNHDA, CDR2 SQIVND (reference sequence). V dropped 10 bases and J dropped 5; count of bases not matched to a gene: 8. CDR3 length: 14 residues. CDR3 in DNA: TGTGCCACCACAGGACTAGCGGCTGACAATGAGCAGTTCTTC. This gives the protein CATTGLAADNEQFF.

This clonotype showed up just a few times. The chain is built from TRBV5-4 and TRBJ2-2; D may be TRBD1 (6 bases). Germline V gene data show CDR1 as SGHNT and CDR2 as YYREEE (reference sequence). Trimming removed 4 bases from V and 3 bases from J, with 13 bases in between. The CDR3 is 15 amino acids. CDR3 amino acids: CASSGPTGYTGELFF. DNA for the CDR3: TGTGCCAGCAGCGGCCCGACAGGTTACACCGGGGAGCTGTTTTTT.

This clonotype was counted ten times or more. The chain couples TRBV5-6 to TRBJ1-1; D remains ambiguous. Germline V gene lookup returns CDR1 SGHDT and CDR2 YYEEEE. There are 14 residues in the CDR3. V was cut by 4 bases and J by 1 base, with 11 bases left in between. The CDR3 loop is CASSRGGRNTEAFF. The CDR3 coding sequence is TGTGCCAGCAGCCGGGGAGGGCGGAACACTGAAGCTTTCTTT. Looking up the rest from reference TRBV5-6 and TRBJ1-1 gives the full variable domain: DAGVTQSPTHLIKTRGQQVTLRCSPKSGHDTVSWYQQALGQGPQFIFQYYEEEERQRGNFPDRFSGHQFPNYSSELNVNALLLGDSALYLCASSRGGRNTEAFFGQGTRLTVV.

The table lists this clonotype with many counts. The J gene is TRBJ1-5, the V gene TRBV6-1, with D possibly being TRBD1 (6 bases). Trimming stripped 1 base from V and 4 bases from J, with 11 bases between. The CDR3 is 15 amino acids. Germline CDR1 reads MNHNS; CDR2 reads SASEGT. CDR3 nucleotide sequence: TGTGCCAGCAGTGAAGTGGGACAAGGGAATCAGCCCCAGCATTTT. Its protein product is CASSEVGQGNQPQHF.

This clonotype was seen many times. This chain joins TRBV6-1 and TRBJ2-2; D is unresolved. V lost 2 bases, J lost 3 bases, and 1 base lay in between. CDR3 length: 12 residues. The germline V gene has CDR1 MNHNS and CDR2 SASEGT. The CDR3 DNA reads TGTGCCAGCAGTGAATACACCGGGGAGCTGTTTTTT. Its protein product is CASSEYTGELFF.

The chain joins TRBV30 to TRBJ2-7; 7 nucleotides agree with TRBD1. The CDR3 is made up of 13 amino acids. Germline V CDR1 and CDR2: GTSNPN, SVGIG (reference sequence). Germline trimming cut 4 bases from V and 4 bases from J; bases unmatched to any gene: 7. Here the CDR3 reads CAWNPGTVYEQYF. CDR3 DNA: TGTGCCTGGAACCCCGGGACAGTATACGAGCAGTACTTC.

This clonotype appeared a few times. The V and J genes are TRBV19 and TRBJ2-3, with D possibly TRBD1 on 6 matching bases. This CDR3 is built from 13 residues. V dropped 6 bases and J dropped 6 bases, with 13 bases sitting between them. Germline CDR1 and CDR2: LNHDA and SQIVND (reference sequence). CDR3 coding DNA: TGTGCCAGTAGGATACAGGGTTCGGATACGCAGTATTTT. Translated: CASRIQGSDTQYF.

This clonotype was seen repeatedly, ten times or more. Written as DNA, the CDR3 is TGTGCCAGCAGTCTTATAGCGGGACGGTCCTACAATGAGCAGTTCTTC. The encoded protein is CASSLIAGRSYNEQFF. The gene calls are TRBV27 and TRBJ2-1; TRBD2 matches 8 bases. V gave up 5 bases and J gave up 1 base; unmatched junction bases: 7. Per germline, CDR1 MNHEY and CDR2 SMNVEV (reference sequence). CDR3 size: 16 residues.

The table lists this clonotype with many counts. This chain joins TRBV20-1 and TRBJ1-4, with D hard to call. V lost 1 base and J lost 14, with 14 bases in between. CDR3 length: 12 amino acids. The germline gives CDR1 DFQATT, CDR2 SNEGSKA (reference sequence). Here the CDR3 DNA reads TGCAGTGCTAGAGTGGGCAGTCGTTGGCTGTTTTTT. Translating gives CSARVGSRWLFF.

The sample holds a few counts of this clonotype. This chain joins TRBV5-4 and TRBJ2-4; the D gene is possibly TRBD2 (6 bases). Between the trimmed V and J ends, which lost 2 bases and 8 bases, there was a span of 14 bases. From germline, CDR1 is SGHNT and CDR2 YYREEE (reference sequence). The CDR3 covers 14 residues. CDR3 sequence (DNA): TGTGCCAGCAGCTTTGAGGACCCGGGGGACATTCAGTACTTC. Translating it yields CASSFEDPGDIQYF.

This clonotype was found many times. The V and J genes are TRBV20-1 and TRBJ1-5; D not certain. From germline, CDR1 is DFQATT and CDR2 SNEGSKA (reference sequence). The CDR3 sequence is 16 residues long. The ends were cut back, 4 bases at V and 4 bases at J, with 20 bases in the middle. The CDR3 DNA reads TGCAGTGCTACCCCTACCTCGTTCAAAACTAATCAGCCCCAGCATTTT. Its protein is CSATPTSFKTNQPQHF.

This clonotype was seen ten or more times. CDR3 sequence: CASRRLPGYEQFF. Here the CDR3 DNA reads TGTGCCAGCAGGCGCCTACCGGGATATGAGCAGTTCTTC. V and J are TRBV12-3 or TRBV12-4 and TRBJ2-1; the D gene is possibly TRBD2 (5 bases). CDR3 length: 13 residues. Between the trimmed V and J ends, which lost 6 bases and 8 bases, there was a span of 14 bases.

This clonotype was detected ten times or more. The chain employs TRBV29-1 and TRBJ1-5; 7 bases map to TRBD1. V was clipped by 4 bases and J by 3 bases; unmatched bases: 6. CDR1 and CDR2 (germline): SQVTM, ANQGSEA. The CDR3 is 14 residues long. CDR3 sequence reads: CSVGGGGLNQPQHF. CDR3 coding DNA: TGCAGCGTTGGCGGAGGGGGCCTCAATCAGCCCCAGCATTTT. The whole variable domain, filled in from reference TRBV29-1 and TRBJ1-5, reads SAVISQKPSRDICQRGTSLTIQCQVDSQVTMMFWYRQQPGQSLTLIATANQGSEATYESGFVIDKFPISRPNLTFSTLTVSNMSPEDSSIYLCSVGGGGLNQPQHFGDGTRLSIL.

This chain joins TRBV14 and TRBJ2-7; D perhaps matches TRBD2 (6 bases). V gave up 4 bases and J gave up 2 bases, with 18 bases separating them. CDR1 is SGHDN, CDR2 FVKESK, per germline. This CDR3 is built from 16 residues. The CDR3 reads CASSPIGGGGTYEQYF. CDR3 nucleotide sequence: TGTGCCAGCAGCCCGATCGGGGGTGGAGGGACCTACGAGCAGTACTTC. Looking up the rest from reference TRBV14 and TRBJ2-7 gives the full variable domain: EAGVTQFPSHSVIEKGQTVTLRCDPISGHDNLYWYRRVMGKEIKFLLHFVKESKQDESGMPNNRFLAERTGGTYSTLKVQPAELEDSGVYFCASSPIGGGGTYEQYFGPGTRLTVT.

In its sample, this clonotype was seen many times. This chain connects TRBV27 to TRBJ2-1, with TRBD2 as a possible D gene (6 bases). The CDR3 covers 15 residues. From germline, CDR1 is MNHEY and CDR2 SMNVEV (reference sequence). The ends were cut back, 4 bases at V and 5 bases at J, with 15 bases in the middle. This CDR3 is CASSSPSDYDNEQFF. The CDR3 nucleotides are TGTGCCAGCAGTTCCCCCTCGGACTACGACAATGAGCAGTTCTTC.

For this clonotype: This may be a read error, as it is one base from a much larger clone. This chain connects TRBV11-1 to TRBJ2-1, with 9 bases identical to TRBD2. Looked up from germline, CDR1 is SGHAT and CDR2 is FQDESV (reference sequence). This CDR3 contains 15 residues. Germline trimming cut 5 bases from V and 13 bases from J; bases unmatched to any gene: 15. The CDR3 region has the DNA TGTGCCAGCAGCCGGGGACTAGCCAGCAGGGGGTATCAGTTCTTC. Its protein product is CASSRGLASRGYQFF.

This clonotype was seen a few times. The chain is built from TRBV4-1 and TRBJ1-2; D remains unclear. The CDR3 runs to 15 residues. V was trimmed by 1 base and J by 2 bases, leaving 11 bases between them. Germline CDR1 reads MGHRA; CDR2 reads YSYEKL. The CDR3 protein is CASSQVIGGNYGYTF. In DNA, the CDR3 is TGCGCCAGCAGCCAAGTCATAGGAGGGAACTATGGCTACACCTTC.

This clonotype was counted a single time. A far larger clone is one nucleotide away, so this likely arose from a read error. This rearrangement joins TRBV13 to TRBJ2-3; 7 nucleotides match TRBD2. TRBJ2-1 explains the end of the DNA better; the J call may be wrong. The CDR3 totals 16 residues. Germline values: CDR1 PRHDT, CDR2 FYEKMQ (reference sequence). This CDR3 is CASSLGEREVRGEQFF. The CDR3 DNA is TGTGCCAGCAGCTTAGGCGAACGGGAGGTACGGGGCGAGCAGTTCTTC.

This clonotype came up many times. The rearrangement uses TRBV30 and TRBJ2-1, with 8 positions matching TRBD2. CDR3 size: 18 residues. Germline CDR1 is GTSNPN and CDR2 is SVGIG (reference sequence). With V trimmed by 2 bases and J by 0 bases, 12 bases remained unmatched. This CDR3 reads CAWSSDSGTGNSYNEQFF. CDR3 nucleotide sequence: TGTGCCTGGAGTTCCGATAGCGGGACCGGTAACTCCTACAATGAGCAGTTCTTC. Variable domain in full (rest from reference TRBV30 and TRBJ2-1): SQTIHQWPATLVQPVGSPLSLECTVEGTSNPNLYWYRQAAGRGLQLLFYSVGIGQISSEVPQNLSASRPQDRQFILSSKKLLLSDSGFYLCAWSSDSGTGNSYNEQFFGPGTRLTVL.

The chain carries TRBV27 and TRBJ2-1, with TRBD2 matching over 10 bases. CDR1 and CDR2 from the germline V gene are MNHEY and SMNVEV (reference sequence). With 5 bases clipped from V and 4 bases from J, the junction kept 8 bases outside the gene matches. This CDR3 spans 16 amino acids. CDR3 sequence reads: CASSIQLAGQYNEQFF. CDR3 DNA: TGTGCCAGCAGTATCCAACTAGCGGGGCAATACAATGAGCAGTTCTTC.

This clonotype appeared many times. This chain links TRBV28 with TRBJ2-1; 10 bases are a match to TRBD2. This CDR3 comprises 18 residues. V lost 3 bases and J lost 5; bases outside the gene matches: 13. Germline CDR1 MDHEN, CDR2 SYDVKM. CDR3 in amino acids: CASSFLLTSGAWDNEQFF. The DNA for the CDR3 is TGTGCCAGCAGTTTCCTTCTCACTAGCGGGGCGTGGGACAATGAGCAGTTCTTC.

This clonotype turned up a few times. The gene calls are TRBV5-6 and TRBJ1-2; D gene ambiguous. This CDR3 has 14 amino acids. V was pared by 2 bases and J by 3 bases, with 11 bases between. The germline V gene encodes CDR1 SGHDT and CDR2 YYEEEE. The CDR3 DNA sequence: TGTGCCAGCAGCTTAGAGGGAAGGGACTATGGCTACACCTTC. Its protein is CASSLEGRDYGYTF.

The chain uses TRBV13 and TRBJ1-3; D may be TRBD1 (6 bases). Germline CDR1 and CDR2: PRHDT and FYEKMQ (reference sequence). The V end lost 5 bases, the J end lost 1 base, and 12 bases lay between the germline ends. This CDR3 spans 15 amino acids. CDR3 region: CASSPGGFSGNTIYF. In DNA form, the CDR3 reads TGTGCCAGCAGCCCCGGGGGCTTTTCTGGAAACACCATATATTTT.

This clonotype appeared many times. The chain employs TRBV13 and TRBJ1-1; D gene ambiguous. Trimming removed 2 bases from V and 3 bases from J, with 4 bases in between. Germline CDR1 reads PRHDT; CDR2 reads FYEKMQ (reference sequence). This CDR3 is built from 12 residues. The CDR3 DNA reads TGTGCCAGCAGCTTATTGTACACTGAAGCTTTCTTT. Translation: CASSLLYTEAFF.

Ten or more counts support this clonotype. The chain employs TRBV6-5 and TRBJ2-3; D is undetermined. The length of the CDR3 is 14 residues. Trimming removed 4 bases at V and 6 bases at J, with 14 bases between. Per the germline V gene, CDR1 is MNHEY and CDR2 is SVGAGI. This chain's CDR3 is CASSSYTAEDTQYF. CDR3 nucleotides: TGTGCCAGCAGTTCCTACACAGCCGAGGATACGCAGTATTTT.

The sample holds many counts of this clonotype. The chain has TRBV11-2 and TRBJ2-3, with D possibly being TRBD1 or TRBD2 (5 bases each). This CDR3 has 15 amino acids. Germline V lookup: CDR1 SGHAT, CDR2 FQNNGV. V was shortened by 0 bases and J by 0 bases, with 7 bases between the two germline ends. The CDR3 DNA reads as TGTGCCAGCAGCTTAGATGAGGGGAGCACAGATACGCAGTATTTT. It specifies CASSLDEGSTDTQYF.